This T cell receptor beta chain is drawn from a study of OX40 agonist ivuxolimab in advanced cancers. As for the study in general: Recorded diagnoses for dose-escalation patients were hepatocellular carcinoma, melanoma, renal cell or head and neck cancer. The mean age was about 61 years, ranging from about 20 to 85, with over 70% of participants male. Anti-PD-1, anti-PD-L1 or anti-CTLA-4 therapy given earlier was allowed, and 30% to 45% had some.

The timepoints at which blood was sampled were baseline, cycle 4 day 1, and cycle 7 day 1. The data were produced by immunoSEQ multiplex PCR, yet TCRdb's version contains in-frame clones alone and is incomplete. This repertoire shows tens of thousands of clones, roughly 80% found once; its top ten account for about 5%. CDR3 length equals 15 residues. The germline gives CDR1 SGHRS, CDR2 YFSETQ. Trimming removed 1 base at V and 2 bases at J, with 12 bases between. This sequence joins TRBV5-1 and TRBJ2-5; no reliable D call. The origin of this receptor is an adult with an advanced solid tumor such as melanoma, head and neck, liver or kidney cancer. Sequenced here: CD4+ or CD8+ T cells sorted from blood, sampled in a trial of the OX40 agonist ivuxolimab. The CDR3 DNA reads TGCGCCAGCAGCTTGAGTAGGCCACTTCAAGAGACCCAGTACTTC. This gives the protein CASSLSRPLQETQYF.